This T cell receptor beta chain is from a study of molecular identifiers for immune sequencing clone quantification. As for the study in general: Split five ways in replicates, RNA from roughly 20,000 or 100,000 naive CD8 cells had four portions sequenced. Study-wide results and limits: In CMV-specific effectors, clones above 20 copies held over 99% of molecules; naive, under 1%.

Only a few counts were recorded for this clonotype. Antigen: not known. The junction and the germline gene differ at one end; a read error may be behind it. In TCRdb, the PCR reads were re-called with MiXCR into one record per CDR3 protein. Here the sample spans approximately 670,000 distinct CDR3 sequences, about 20% being singletons. Germline values: CDR1 SGHVS, CDR2 FQNEAQ. The CDR3 runs to 18 residues. Libraries of naive CD8 cells were prepared from roughly 18,000 to 920,000 sorted cells using 10%, 30% or 50% RNA. Naive CD8 T cells were sorted, and the gate applied was CD8+CD4-CCR7+CD45RA+. The sequence derives from a human donor in good health. Some libraries in this study had Jurkat cell RNA spiked in. The specimen was naive CD8+ T cells from blood, with Jurkat cell RNA spiked in. This sample's subset: FACS-sorted CD8+CD4-CCR7+CD45RA+ naive T cells. The rearrangement uses TRBV7-8 and TRBJ1-5; a possible D gene is TRBD1 (6 bases). CDR3 in amino acids: CASGLTRTAGYSNQPQHF. CDR3 nucleotides: TGTGCCAGCGGCTTAACCCGGACAGCAGGATATAGCAATCAGCCCCAGCATTTT.